These 14 T cell receptor beta chains share one sample of origin, sequenced in a study of blood T cell repertoires in COVID-19. Profiling relied on immunoSEQ multiplex PCR, and the TCRdb table lists in-frame clones only, not all of them. The sample comprises 120,000 or so clones, around 88% of which are singletons, and around 5.6% rests with the top ten. The specimen was peripheral blood. These receptors came from a man older than 75 with active or convalescent COVID-19.

The chain carries TRBV19 and TRBJ1-5, with D possibly TRBD1 on 6 matching bases. There are 16 residues in the CDR3. V was cut by 6 bases and J by 4 bases, with 19 bases left in between. Germline CDR1 LNHDA, CDR2 SQIVND (reference sequence). Here the CDR3 DNA reads TGTGCCAGTAGCCTCGAGTACGGGGGGCGGAATCAGCCCCAGCATTTT. It is translated as CASSLEYGGRNQPQHF.

The J gene is TRBJ2-6, the V gene TRBV4-3; TRBD1 is a possible D gene (6 bases). There are 16 residues in the CDR3. Per the germline V gene, CDR1 is LGHNA and CDR2 is YSLEER. V was cut by 1 base and J by 4 bases, with 11 bases left in between. DNA of the CDR3: TGCGCCAGCAGCCAAGTAGGGGGAAGCGGGGCCAACGTCCTGACTTTC. Translation: CASSQVGGSGANVLTF.

The rearrangement links TRBV7-2 to TRBJ1-6; TRBD1 aligns across 7 bases. The CDR3 is made up of 15 amino acids. Trimming at V came to 1 base and at J to 10 bases, leaving 7 bases not matched to a gene. Germline V gives CDR1 SGHTA, CDR2 FQGNSA. The CDR3 is CASSLVTGWGSPLHF. Here the CDR3 DNA reads TGTGCCAGCAGCTTAGTGACAGGGTGGGGATCACCCCTCCACTTT.

This clone was seen a single time. J is TRBJ1-1 and V is TRBV5-6; D call uncertain. The CDR3 is 12 residues long. The germline V and J ends were trimmed by 0 bases and 10 bases, with 10 bases remaining between them. The V gene's germline CDR1 is SGHDT and CDR2 YYEEEE. CDR3 nucleotides: TGTGCCAGCAGCTTGGGGACTAGTGGAGCTTTCTTT. This sequence encodes CASSLGTSGAFF.

Details on this clone: The sample contains more than one DNA sequence encoding this CDR3. In DNA, the CDR3 is TGTGCCAGCAGCCCGGACAGGGGGGGCGAGCAGTACTTC. Its translation: CASSPDRGGEQYF. The V call is TRBV11-2, the J call TRBJ2-7; 10 positions match TRBD1. The CDR3 runs to 13 residues. Unmatched junction bases numbered 4, after V lost 5 bases and J lost 6 bases. Per the germline V gene, CDR1 is SGHAT and CDR2 is FQNNGV.

This chain connects TRBV5-8 to TRBJ1-6; D perhaps matches TRBD1 (5 bases). This CDR3 is built from 16 residues. V was pared by 1 base and J by 14 bases, with 22 bases between. Germline CDR1 SGHTS, CDR2 YDEGEE. The chain's CDR3 is CASSLSAGQGGEALHF. The CDR3 nucleotides read TGTGCCAGCAGCTTGTCGGCCGGGCAGGGAGGTGAGGCCCTCCACTTT.

The rearrangement uses TRBV3-1 (or the pseudogene TRBV3-2) and TRBJ2-1, with D perhaps TRBD1 (6 bases). Germline-derived CDR1 and CDR2 are LGHDT and YNNKEL (reference sequence). The V gene lost 4 bases and the J gene lost 7 bases, with 8 bases spanning the gap. The CDR3 runs 12 residues. The CDR3 region has the DNA TGTGCCAGCAGCCGGACAGTAAATGAGCAGTTCTTC. Its translation: CASSRTVNEQFF.

This rearrangement joins TRBV30 to TRBJ1-6; 10 bases match TRBD1. Germline CDR1 GTSNPN, CDR2 SVGIG (reference sequence). The V segment lost 0 bases and the J segment 13 bases; nucleotides outside the gene matches: 9. This CDR3 spans 15 amino acids. The CDR3 reads CAWSVSGQGDLPLHF. The CDR3 bases are TGTGCCTGGAGTGTATCAGGACAGGGGGACCTTCCCCTCCACTTT. Full variable domain (outside the CDR3, taken from reference TRBV30 and TRBJ1-6): SQTIHQWPATLVQPVGSPLSLECTVEGTSNPNLYWYRQAAGRGLQLLFYSVGIGQISSEVPQNLSASRPQDRQFILSSKKLLLSDSGFYLCAWSVSGQGDLPLHFGNGTRLTVT.

This chain uses TRBV27 with TRBJ2-3, with TRBD1 identical over 7 bases. V trimming: 3 bases; J trimming: 4 bases; junction bases outside the gene matches: 7. The CDR3 is made up of 15 amino acids. CDR1 and CDR2 (germline): MNHEY, SMNVEV (reference sequence). The CDR3 loop is CASSFGSTGSDTQYF. The CDR3 DNA reads TGTGCCAGCAGTTTTGGATCGACAGGGTCAGATACGCAGTATTTT.

The chain is built from TRBV5-4 and TRBJ2-2; no clear D gene. V lost 2 bases, J lost 0 bases, and 8 bases lay in between. The germline gives CDR1 SGHNT, CDR2 YYREEE (reference sequence). The CDR3 length is 15 residues. The CDR3 DNA reads as TGTGCCAGCAGCTTTGAACAATCGAACACCGGGGAGCTGTTTTTT. Amino acid sequence: CASSFEQSNTGELFF. Combining the CDR3 with reference TRBV5-4 and TRBJ2-2 gives the whole variable domain ETGVTQSPTHLIKTRGQQVTLRCSSQSGHNTVSWYQQALGQGPQFIFQYYREEENGRGNFPPRFSGLQFPNYSSELNVNALELDDSALYLCASSFEQSNTGELFFGEGSRLTVL.

DNA of the CDR3: TGTGCCAGCAGCGACCAACAGGGAACCCGGGAGCTGTTTTTT. Its translation: CASSDQQGTRELFF. The chain joins TRBV6-2 or TRBV6-3 to TRBJ2-2; perhaps TRBD1 as D (6 bases). Germline V gene lookup returns CDR1 MNHEY and CDR2 SVGEGT. The CDR3 runs to 14 residues. V was pared by 6 bases and J by 9 bases, with 17 bases between.

This chain links TRBV7-3 with TRBJ2-1, with D uncertain. The CDR3 covers 15 residues. CDR1 and CDR2 from the germline V gene are SGHTA and FQGTGA. The V end was cut by 5 bases, the J end by 2 bases, with 13 bases between. In DNA form, the CDR3 reads TGTGCCAGCAGCCCGTTAGACACAGCCTACAATGAGCAGTTCTTC. The encoded protein is CASSPLDTAYNEQFF.

The chain combines TRBV10-3 with TRBJ2-7; D may be TRBD1 (6 bases). The ends were cut back, 6 bases at V and 4 bases at J, with 19 bases in the middle. The germline CDR1 and CDR2 sequences are ENHRY and SYGVKD. This CDR3 has 15 residues. CDR3 loop: CAIRDVNRDLYEQYF. The CDR3 DNA reads as TGTGCCATCAGGGACGTCAACAGGGATCTTTACGAGCAGTACTTC.

V is TRBV3-1 (or the pseudogene TRBV3-2) and J is TRBJ1-2; the D is unclear. Trimming took off 0 bases at V and 2 bases at J, with 10 bases between the two ends. The germline gives CDR1 LGHDT, CDR2 YNNKEL (reference sequence). The CDR3 has 15 amino acids. This CDR3 reads CASSQEAAPNYGYTF. The CDR3 bases are TGTGCCAGCAGCCAAGAAGCTGCCCCGAACTATGGCTACACCTTC.